Listed below are T cell receptor beta chains from one sample, sequenced in a study of vaccination and CD4 T cells after COVID-19. Antigens for these TCRs are unknown. TCRdb ran MiXCR on the PCR reads and lists one entry per CDR3 protein. The sample lists about 18,000 distinct CDR3 sequences; roughly 48% were seen once. Sequences were derived from CD4+ T cells from blood, cultured in vitro, sampled about 7 months after SARS-CoV-2 vaccination. All receptors derive from a human donor who had recovered from COVID-19. The CDR3 runs from the conserved cysteine through the conserved F or W. A D gene is named only where the DNA matches it firmly. Expanded clones get a size class; other rows say once, few or many, or leave the size out.

>NA|TRBV7-9|NA|TRBJ2-1
CASSYGTRNEQFF
TGTGCCAGCAGCTACGGGACTCGCAATGAGCAGTTCTTC
>TRBD2|TRBV6-2/TRBV6-3|NA|TRBJ2-1
CASTLAGGGYEQFF
TGTGCCAGCACCCTAGCGGGAGGAGGTTATGAGCAGTTCTTC
>NA|TRBV27|once|TRBJ1-1
CASSPYAENTEAFF
TGTGCCAGCAGTCCATACGCTGAGAACACTGAAGCTTTCTTT
>NA|TRBV20-1|NA|TRBJ1-1
CSARELTATEAFF
TGCAGTGCTAGAGAACTGACAGCAACTGAAGCTTTCTTT
>NA|TRBV4-1|NA|TRBJ1-2
CASSQEGGTPYGYTF
TGCGCCAGCAGCCAAGAAGGCGGGACGCCCTATGGCTACACCTTC
>TRBD1|TRBV6-1|few|TRBJ2-7
CASTRDRLSYEQYF
TGTGCCAGCACCAGGGACAGGCTGTCCTACGAGCAGTACTTC
>TRBD2|TRBV20-1|NA|TRBJ2-1
CSARVSGTSGPFSYNEQFF
TGCAGTGCTAGAGTTTCCGGGACTAGCGGTCCTTTCTCCTACAATGAGCAGTTCTTC
>NA|TRBV2|NA|TRBJ2-1
CASSAGRGRLRQFF
TGTGCCAGCAGTGCTGGCAGGGGACGGTTGCGGCAGTTCTTC
>NA|TRBV5-8|NA|TRBJ1-1
CASSLDRNWDTEAFF
TGTGCCAGCAGCTTGGACAGGAATTGGGACACTGAAGCTTTCTTT
>NA|TRBV24-1|NA|TRBJ2-7
CATSELDSPGYEQYF
TGTGCCACCAGTGAATTGGACAGCCCAGGGTACGAGCAGTACTTC
>TRBD1|TRBV7-3|NA|TRBJ2-2
CASSPDRGGTGELFF
TGTGCCAGCAGCCCCGACAGGGGAGGCACCGGGGAGCTGTTTTTT
>NA|TRBV6-5|NA|TRBJ1-2
CASSYPGGPGGYTF
TGTGCCAGCAGTTACCCTGGGGGGCCTGGTGGCTACACCTTC
>NA|TRBV6-1|NA|TRBJ1-2
CASRVNRDYGYTF
TGTGCCAGCAGAGTAAACCGGGACTATGGCTACACCTTC
>TRBD2|TRBV7-2|NA|TRBJ2-5
CASSLALAGGQGTQYF
TGTGCCAGCAGCTTAGCGTTGGCGGGAGGGCAGGGGACCCAGTACTTC
>TRBD2|TRBV6-1|large|TRBJ2-3
CASRRGGSTDTQYF
TGTGCAAGCAGGCGGGGGGGAAGCACAGATACGCAGTATTTT
>TRBD1|TRBV20-1|few|TRBJ1-6
CSARWGTGNSPLHF
TGCAGTGCTAGGTGGGGGACAGGCAATTCACCCCTCCACTTT
>NA|TRBV2|NA|TRBJ1-5
CASSDQSGQPQHF
TGTGCCAGCAGTGACCAGAGTGGGCAGCCCCAGCATTTT
>NA|TRBV20-1|NA|TRBJ2-1
CSARDLVPIHYEQFF
TGCAGTGCTAGAGACTTAGTACCCATCCACTATGAGCAGTTCTTC
>NA|TRBV25-1|NA|TRBJ2-3
CASSRPGGTDTQYF
TGTGCCAGCAGTAGACCCGGGGGCACAGATACGCAGTATTTT
>TRBD1|TRBV7-2|few|TRBJ2-1
CASSFRDSSYNEQFF
TGTGCCAGCAGCTTCCGGGACAGTTCCTACAATGAGCAGTTCTTC
>NA|TRBV5-1|NA|TRBJ2-7
CASSFITDGTPYEQYF
TGCGCCAGCAGCTTTATCACGGACGGGACCCCCTACGAGCAGTACTTC
>NA|TRBV6-1|NA|TRBJ2-3
CASSPRDTQYF
TGTGCCAGCAGCCCCCGGGATACGCAGTATTTT
>NA|TRBV2|NA|TRBJ1-1
CASSEFGNTEAFF
TGTGCCAGCAGTGAATTTGGGAACACTGAAGCTTTCTTT
>NA|TRBV6-5|NA|TRBJ1-1
CASSYYMNTEAFF
TGTGCCAGCAGTTACTACATGAACACTGAAGCTTTCTTT
>NA|TRBV6-1|NA|TRBJ1-2
CASSELIAPGLVFYGYTF
TGTGCCAGCAGTGAATTAATAGCTCCAGGGCTGGTGTTCTATGGCTACACCTTC
>NA|TRBV24-1|few|TRBJ2-1
CATSLHETNFF
TGTGCCACCAGTCTGCACGAGACAAACTTCTTC
>NA|TRBV20-1|medium-sized|TRBJ1-2
CSAQTSGGGYTF
TGCAGTGCCCAGACCAGCGGGGGTGGCTACACCTTC
>TRBD1|TRBV7-6|few|TRBJ1-6
CASSLDRVSSPLHF
TGTGCCAGCAGCCTGGACAGGGTTAGTTCACCCCTCCACTTT
>NA|TRBV19|NA|TRBJ1-5
CASIIPGPRDQPQHF
TGTGCCAGTATCATACCGGGCCCGAGGGATCAGCCCCAGCATTTT
>TRBD1|TRBV2|NA|TRBJ1-2
CASSGDRTGFGYTF
TGTGCCAGCAGTGGTGATCGGACAGGGTTCGGCTACACCTTC
>NA|TRBV27|NA|TRBJ1-2
CASSPSSMLGYTF
TGTGCCAGCAGTCCAAGCTCCATGCTTGGCTACACCTTC
>TRBD1|TRBV6-1|few|TRBJ1-6
CASSESGGLVSPLHF
TGTGCCAGCAGTGAATCAGGGGGCCTAGTATCACCCCTCCACTTT
>NA|TRBV7-2|NA|TRBJ2-5
CASSWRYQETQYF
TGTGCCAGCAGCTGGAGATACCAAGAGACCCAGTACTTC
>TRBD2|TRBV4-3|NA|TRBJ2-3
CASSQLAGVIDTQYF
TGCGCCAGCAGCCAACTAGCGGGAGTGATAGATACGCAGTATTTT
>NA|TRBV6-5|medium-sized|TRBJ1-2
CASSLLLSGYTF
TGTGCCAGCAGTTTACTTTTGTCTGGCTACACCTTC
>NA|TRBV19|NA|TRBJ1-2
CASSIQVSLSGYTF
TGTGCCAGTAGTATACAGGTTTCGCTTAGTGGCTACACCTTC
>NA|TRBV12-3/TRBV12-4|NA|TRBJ2-7
CASSSTGLRDEQYF
TGTGCCAGCAGTTCGACAGGCCTTCGGGACGAGCAGTACTTC
>NA|TRBV15|few|TRBJ1-1
CATSSLLGGYTEAFF
TGTGCCACCAGCAGCTTGCTTGGGGGGTACACTGAAGCTTTCTTT
>TRBD1|TRBV27|NA|TRBJ2-5
CASSLSTGGETQYF
TGTGCCAGCAGTTTATCTACAGGGGGAGAGACCCAGTACTTC
>NA|TRBV6-1|few|TRBJ1-2
CASSPGRTPNYGYTF
TGTGCCAGCAGTCCTGGACGGACCCCTAACTATGGCTACACCTTC
>TRBD1|TRBV19|NA|TRBJ2-7
CASSLNRGSYEQYF
TGTGCCAGTAGCTTAAACAGGGGGTCCTACGAGCAGTACTTC
>TRBD1|TRBV2|NA|TRBJ2-5
CASSPTGEKETQYF
TGTGCCAGCAGTCCGACAGGGGAGAAGGAGACCCAGTACTTC
>NA|TRBV27|few|TRBJ1-5
CASSRPHQPQHF
TGTGCCAGCAGCAGGCCCCATCAGCCCCAGCATTTT
>NA|TRBV7-9|NA|TRBJ2-5
CASSLRRSVQETQYF
TGTGCCAGCAGCTTAAGGAGGTCAGTCCAAGAGACCCAGTACTTC
>NA|TRBV10-3|few|TRBJ2-5
CAPTGGPSEETQYF
TGTGCCCCGACCGGTGGACCCTCGGAAGAGACCCAGTACTTC
>NA|TRBV7-2|NA|TRBJ2-5
CASSVQEAQYF
TGTGCCAGCAGCGTACAGGAGGCCCAGTACTTC
>NA|TRBV7-8|NA|TRBJ1-2
CASSLAPTGFYYTF
TGTGCCAGCAGCTTAGCTCCGACAGGCTTCTATTACACCTTC
>NA|TRBV20-1|few|TRBJ1-5
CSARDPLAPGGINQPQHF
TGCAGTGCTAGAGATCCATTGGCCCCCGGTGGTATAAATCAGCCCCAGCATTTT
>NA|TRBV7-9|NA|TRBJ2-3
CASSLSDNTQYF
TGTGCCAGCAGCTTATCCGACAATACGCAGTATTTT
>NA|TRBV6-1|few|TRBJ1-2
CASSPSGVNYGYTF
TGTGCCAGCAGTCCATCTGGAGTTAACTATGGCTACACCTTC